Detailed here is one TCR beta chain. Its antigen is not yet known. Base qualities were left out, and no much larger clone turns up one base away. The germline V gene sets CDR1 to SGHVS and CDR2 to FNYEAQ. The CDR3 contains 18 residues, cysteine and phenylalanine counted. The read is trimmed to its CDR3 DNA, 54 bases read in frame from base 1. V ends up 0 bases short and J 7 bases short, with an unmatched junction base count of 17. TCRbeta CDR3 regions were amplified from genomic DNA using the immunoSEQ Assay, a bias-controlled multiplex PCR. Per the original workflow: The number of nucleated cells in each sample was estimated by amplification of reference gene primers within the assay. Sequence reads were collapsed and filtered to measure the absolute abundance of every unique TCRbeta CDR3 rearrangement. For each sample, productive Simpson clonality was calculated as the square root of Simpson's diversity index over productive rearrangements. The clones in this table, taken by TCRdb from immuneACCESS, are in-frame only. Not every clone is retained; where verified, under half of the shortfall comes from an unresolved V gene, and the cause of the rest is unknown. V, J and clone size are those of that table, while D and trimming were read from the DNA. For this sample there are about 330,000 clones; 87% appear just once. The top ten constitute approximately 0.93% of the sample.

In the prospective study, participants were about 18 to 100 years old, resided in about two dozen geographic areas of the United States, and were enrolled through a virtual design. To assign participants to cohorts, the prospective study relied on clinical history that participants themselves reported in a screening survey and a study questionnaire. Recovered participants in ImmuneRACE Cohort 3 were defined as having two consecutive negative NP/OP PCR tests, clearance from a healthcare professional, or resolution of symptoms. Each participant in the prospective study had whole blood, serum and a nasopharyngeal or oropharyngeal swab collected by mobile phlebotomists. Participants in the prospective study had the option to provide additional blood draws and questionnaires over a roughly 2-month period. Before DNA extraction, prospective study blood samples were shipped either frozen or at room temperature.

The sample belongs to a study of blood T cell repertoires in COVID-19 (dated by TCRdb to about 2020). Context from the whole study: Samples from collaborators originated in the United States, Italy and Spain and spanned both the acute and convalescent phases of COVID-19. The repertoires were released in a freely available public database intended as a resource for research on the immune response to SARS-CoV-2. Where available, HLA class I and class II types were taken from metadata supplied by the sample provider and were not determined by assay-based typing. Samples were obtained from the ongoing ImmuneRACE study (first 160 participants) and from approximately 1,200 subjects provided by 6 global collaborators. The dataset comprised deeply sampled blood TCRbeta repertoires from subjects exposed to, actively infected with, or recovered from COVID-19. Sample metadata almost always included a de-identified subject ID, COVID-19 status, age in years and sex. The material from the prospective study consisted of cDNA or gDNA derived from T cells, B-cell-depleted T cells, or PBMCs.

Beyond this particular receptor, the publication reports: The amount of clinical and demographic metadata varied by source and participant and was provided uncurated.

The clonotype originates from a woman aged 30 to 39 who had recovered from COVID-19. The chain was built from TRBV7-6 and TRBJ2-5; 7 bases in the junction line up with TRBD2. The material sequenced was PBMCs or T cells enriched from blood (not recorded which). CDR3 reads: CASSLAGLGQGGLVTQYF. The nucleotide sequence reads as follows: TGTGCCAGCAGCTTAGCGGGCCTGGGGCAGGGAGGGCTGGTGACCCAGTACTTC.